The entry below gives a single TCR beta chain sequence along with its context. The antigen remains undetermined. TCRdb used MiXCR to reprocess the PCR reads, holding one entry per CDR3 protein. This sample yields approximately 30,000 distinct CDR3 sequences, of which roughly 52% are seen a single time; approximately 12% belongs to the top ten. Germline V lookup: CDR1 SEHNR, CDR2 FQNEAQ (reference sequence). This CDR3 spans 16 amino acids. V shed 2 bases and J shed 12 bases, with 23 bases lying between them. The data derive from a study of esophageal squamous cell carcinoma under preoperative chemotherapy. Overall study results and limits: Chemotherapy was followed by significantly higher TCR diversity in peripheral T cells only, not tumor-infiltrating lymphocytes. Abundant clones tended to shrink rather than expand after paclitaxel-nedaplatin. After treatment, tumor-infiltrating lymphocytes seemed to come partly from incoming peripheral T cells, not only local changes.

The time point was: before preoperative PTX-NDP chemotherapy. Before surgery, patients were given preoperative paclitaxel-nedaplatin chemotherapy. This clonotype was sampled from a human donor with esophageal squamous cell carcinoma. The donor label of this sample is uncertain. Sample acquisition took place from a patient given preoperative chemotherapy. The V and J genes are TRBV7-9 and TRBJ2-4, with D perhaps given as TRBD1 or TRBD2 (5 bases each). The CDR3 coding sequence is TGTGCCAGCAGCTTACTTGAGCGGTGGGACCCAGATACTCAGTACTTC. This sequence encodes CASSLLERWDPDTQYF.